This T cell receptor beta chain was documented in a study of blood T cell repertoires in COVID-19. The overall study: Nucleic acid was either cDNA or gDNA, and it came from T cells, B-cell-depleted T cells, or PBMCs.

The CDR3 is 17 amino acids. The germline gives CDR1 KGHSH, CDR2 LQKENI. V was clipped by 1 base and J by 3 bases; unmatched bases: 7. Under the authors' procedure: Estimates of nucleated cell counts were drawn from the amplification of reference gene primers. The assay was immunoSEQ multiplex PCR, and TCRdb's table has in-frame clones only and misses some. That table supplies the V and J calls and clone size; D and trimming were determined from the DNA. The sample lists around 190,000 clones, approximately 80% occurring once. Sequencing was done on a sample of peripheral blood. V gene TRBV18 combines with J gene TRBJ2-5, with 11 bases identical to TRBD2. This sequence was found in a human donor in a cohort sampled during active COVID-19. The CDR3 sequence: CASSPLRLAGGKETQYF. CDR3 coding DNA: TGTGCCAGCTCACCACTGAGGCTAGCGGGAGGTAAAGAGACCCAGTACTTC.